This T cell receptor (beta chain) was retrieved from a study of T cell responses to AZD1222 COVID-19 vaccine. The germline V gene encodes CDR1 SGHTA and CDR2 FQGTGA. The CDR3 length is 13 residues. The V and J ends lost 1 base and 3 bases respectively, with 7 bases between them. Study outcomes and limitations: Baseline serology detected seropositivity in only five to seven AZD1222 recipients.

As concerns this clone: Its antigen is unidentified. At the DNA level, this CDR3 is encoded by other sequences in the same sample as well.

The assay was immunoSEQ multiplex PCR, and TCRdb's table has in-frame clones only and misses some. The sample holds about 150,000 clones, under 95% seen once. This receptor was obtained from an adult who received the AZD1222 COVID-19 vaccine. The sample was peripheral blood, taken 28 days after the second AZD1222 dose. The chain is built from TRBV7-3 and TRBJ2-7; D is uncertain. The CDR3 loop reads CASSLIGNYEQYF. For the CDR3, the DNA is TGTGCCAGCAGCTTAATCGGAAACTACGAGCAGTACTTC.